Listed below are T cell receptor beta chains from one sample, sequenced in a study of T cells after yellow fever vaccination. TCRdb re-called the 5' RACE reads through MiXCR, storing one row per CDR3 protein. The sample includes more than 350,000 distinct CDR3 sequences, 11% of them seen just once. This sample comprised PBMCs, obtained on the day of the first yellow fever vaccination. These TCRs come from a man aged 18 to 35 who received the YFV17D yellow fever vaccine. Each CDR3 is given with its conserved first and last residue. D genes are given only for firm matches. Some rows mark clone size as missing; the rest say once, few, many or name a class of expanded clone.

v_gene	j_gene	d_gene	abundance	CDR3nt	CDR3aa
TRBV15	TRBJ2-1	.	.	TGTGCCACCAGCAATAGGGCAGGGAAGACCTACAATGAGCAGTTCTTC	CATSNRAGKTYNEQFF
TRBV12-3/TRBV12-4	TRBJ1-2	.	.	TGTGCCAGCGCCCCGATCGGGGGGGCCTCAGGTACCTACACCTTC	CASAPIGGASGTYTF
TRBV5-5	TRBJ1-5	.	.	TGTGCCAGCAGCTTTCAGCTTTTTAATCAGCCCCAGCATTTT	CASSFQLFNQPQHF
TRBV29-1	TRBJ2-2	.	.	TGCAGCGCCACCTACAACACCGGGGAGCTGTTTTTT	CSATYNTGELFF
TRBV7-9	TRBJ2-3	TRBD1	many	TGTGCCAGCAGCCCCGGGACAGCCACAGATACGCAGTATTTT	CASSPGTATDTQYF
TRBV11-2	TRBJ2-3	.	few	TGTGCCAGCAGCTTAGATAAATCCCCCACAGATACGCAGTATTTT	CASSLDKSPTDTQYF
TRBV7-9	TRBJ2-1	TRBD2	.	TGTGCCAGCAGTCTGCTAGCGGGGGGGCACGGTGAGCAGTTCTTC	CASSLLAGGHGEQFF
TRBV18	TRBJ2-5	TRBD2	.	TGTGCCAGCTCACCACCTACCGGGACTAGCGTGGAGACCCAGTACTTC	CASSPPTGTSVETQYF
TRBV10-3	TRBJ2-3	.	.	TGTGCCATCAGTAAGACAGATACGCAGTATTTT	CAISKTDTQYF
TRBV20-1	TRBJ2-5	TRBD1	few	TGCAGTGCTCCCAGACAGGGTCAAGAGACCCAGTACTTC	CSAPRQGQETQYF
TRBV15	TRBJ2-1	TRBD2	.	TGTGCCACCAGCAGAGCCGGGACTAGCGGGTTTGAGCAGTTCTTC	CATSRAGTSGFEQFF
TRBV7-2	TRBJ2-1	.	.	TGTGCCAGCAGCAGGTCGGCCAACAATGAGCAGTTCTTC	CASSRSANNEQFF
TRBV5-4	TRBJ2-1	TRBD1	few	TGTGCCAGCAGCTTGGAAGGTAGGGGGCGGGAGCAGTTCTTC	CASSLEGRGREQFF
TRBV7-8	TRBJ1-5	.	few	TGTGCCAGCAGCCCCATAGGACGCAATTTTTATCAGCCCCAGCATTTT	CASSPIGRNFYQPQHF
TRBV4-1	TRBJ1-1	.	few	TGCGCCAGCAGCCAAGCGGGGGGAGCGAACACTGAAGCTTTCTTT	CASSQAGGANTEAFF
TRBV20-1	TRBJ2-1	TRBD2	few	TGCAGTGCTAGTAGCGGGGGGGTGGGTTACAATGAGCAGTTCTTC	CSASSGGVGYNEQFF
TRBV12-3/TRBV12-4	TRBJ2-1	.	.	TGTGCCAGCAGTGCGGGGTCTTCTAACAATGAGCAGTTCTTC	CASSAGSSNNEQFF
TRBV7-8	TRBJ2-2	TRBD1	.	TGTGCCAGCAGCCCCAGGACAGGGTCGAACACCGGGGAGCTGTTTTTT	CASSPRTGSNTGELFF
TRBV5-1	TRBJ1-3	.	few	TGCGCCAGCAGCCGGGATTGGCAGAGCTCTGGAAACACCATATATTTT	CASSRDWQSSGNTIYF
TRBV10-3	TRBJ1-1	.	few	TGTGCCATCAGAAGTGGTAAGGATTTCATGAACACTGAAGCTTTCTTT	CAIRSGKDFMNTEAFF
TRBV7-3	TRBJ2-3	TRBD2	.	TGTGCCAGCAGCTTAAAGCGGGGGGGGGTCGATACGCAGTATTTT	CASSLKRGGVDTQYF
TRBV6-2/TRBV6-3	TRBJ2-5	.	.	TGTGCCAGCAGCGAAGAGAGAGAGACCCAGTACTTC	CASSEERETQYF
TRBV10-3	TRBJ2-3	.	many	TGTGCCATCAGGTACGGGGGCAGCACAGATACGCAGTATTTT	CAIRYGGSTDTQYF
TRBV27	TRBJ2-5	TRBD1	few	TGTGCCAGCAGGAGGGGGCCTCGGTTTACCCAGTACTTC	CASRRGPRFTQYF
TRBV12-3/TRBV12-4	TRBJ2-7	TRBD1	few	TGTGCCAGCAGTCCGGACAGGGGCCCCCTGGACTTC	CASSPDRGPLDF